Shown below are 24 T cell receptor beta chains from a single sample sequenced in a study of CD8 T cells in ankylosing spondylitis. In TCRdb, the 5' RACE reads were re-called with MiXCR into one record per CDR3 protein. Of roughly 38,000 distinct CDR3 sequences in the sample, around 3% were seen once. The sequencing input was blood, either unsorted or a sorted T cell fraction (not recorded which). The receptor set was obtained from a male donor with ankylosing spondylitis or in good health (not recorded which).

This clonotype is medium-sized. V and J are TRBV9 and TRBJ2-1; TRBD2 is a possible D gene (5 bases). Germline-derived CDR1 and CDR2 are SGDLS and YYNGEE. This CDR3 spans 16 amino acids. The V and J ends lost 4 bases and 0 bases respectively, with 14 bases between them. The DNA of the CDR3 is TGTGCCAGCAGCCATAGGAGCGGAAGCTCCTACAATGAGCAGTTCTTC. This gives the protein CASSHRSGSSYNEQFF.

This clonotype has at least ten counts. The V call is TRBV9, the J call TRBJ2-1; 11 nucleotides line up with TRBD2. The length of the CDR3 is 16 residues. CDR1 is SGDLS, CDR2 YYNGEE, per germline. Trimming cost V 3 bases and J 7 bases; bases outside gene matches: 9. CDR3 sequence (DNA): TGTGCCAGCAGCGAAACTAGCGGGGGTTGGGGAAATGAGCAGTTCTTC. This translates into CASSETSGGWGNEQFF.

This clonotype was recorded at least ten times. V gene TRBV23-1 combines with J gene TRBJ2-7; D unresolved. TRBV23-1 is given ORF status, its function remaining uncertain. CDR3 length equals 10 residues. Trimming left V 6 bases short and J 4 bases short, with 4 bases between. CDR3 in amino acids: CASSLYEQYV. In DNA form, the CDR3 reads TGCGCCAGCAGCCTATACGAGCAGTACGTC.

This clonotype was observed at least ten times. The chain uses TRBV9 and TRBJ2-3; D is ambiguous. CDR3 size: 14 residues. The V gene's germline CDR1 is SGDLS and CDR2 YYNGEE. Trimming left V 3 bases short and J 1 base short, with 9 bases between. The CDR3 protein is CASSGRQGTDTQYF. The CDR3 DNA sequence: TGTGCCAGCAGCGGCCGGCAGGGCACAGATACGCAGTATTTT.

V usage is TRBV9 and J usage is TRBJ2-5; 8 nucleotides align to TRBD2. In germline, CDR1 is SGDLS, CDR2 YYNGEE. V was clipped by 3 bases and J by 9 bases; unmatched bases: 1. The CDR3 runs 11 residues. CDR3: CASSAGGAQYF. The CDR3 DNA reads TGTGCCAGCAGCGCCGGGGGGGCCCAGTACTTC.

This clonotype was observed at least ten times. The chain carries TRBV9 and TRBJ1-1; no clear D. The V end lost 0 bases, the J end lost 5 bases, and 11 bases lay between the germline ends. Germline V gene data show CDR1 as SGDLS and CDR2 as YYNGEE. The CDR3 covers 14 residues. CDR3 amino acids: CASSVGRGLTEAFF. As DNA, the CDR3 is TGTGCCAGCAGCGTAGGTCGGGGTCTAACTGAAGCTTTCTTT. Full variable domain (outside the CDR3, taken from reference TRBV9 and TRBJ1-1): DSGVTQTPKHLITATGQRVTLRCSPRSGDLSVYWYQQSLDQGLQFLIQYYNGEERAKGNILERFSAQQFPDLHSELNLSSLELGDSALYFCASSVGRGLTEAFFGQGTRLTVV.

This clonotype was detected many times. The V and J genes are TRBV9 and TRBJ2-2; TRBD1 aligns across 7 bases. The junction had 10 bases not matched to a gene; V was cut back by 4 bases and J by 4 bases. Per germline, CDR1 SGDLS and CDR2 YYNGEE. CDR3 length: 16 residues. CDR3 sequence reads: CASSSRQGDSTGELFF. The CDR3 region has the DNA TGTGCCAGCAGCTCCAGGCAGGGGGATAGCACCGGGGAGCTGTTTTTT.

Many counts were recorded for this clonotype. The rearrangement links TRBV21-1 to TRBJ1-2. TRBV21-1 is described as a pseudogene. The CDR3 runs to 18 residues. In nucleotides, the CDR3 is TGTGCCAGCAGCAAAGGGTCAGGGGCCTCCTCGGAAAACTATGGCTACACCTTC. Translation gives CASSKGSGASSENYGYTF.

This clonotype was counted ten times or more. The chain carries TRBV9 and TRBJ2-4; D perhaps matches TRBD1 (7 bases). This CDR3 is built from 15 residues. With 3 bases removed from V and 10 bases from J, the gap between germline ends came to 20 bases. Germline values: CDR1 SGDLS, CDR2 YYNGEE. The CDR3 reads CASSGGDSERSIQYF. The CDR3 DNA is TGTGCCAGCAGCGGCGGGGACAGCGAGCGCTCTATTCAGTACTTC.

This clonotype was counted at least ten times. The V call is TRBV9, the J call TRBJ1-1, with D hard to call. The CDR3 spans 14 residues. Germline CDR1 is SGDLS and CDR2 is YYNGEE. V lost 4 bases, J lost 1 base, and 11 bases lay in between. The CDR3 here is CASSNRVGNTEAFF. In DNA, the CDR3 is TGTGCCAGCAGCAACAGAGTAGGGAACACTGAAGCTTTCTTT. The entire variable domain, with the rest obtained from reference TRBV9 and TRBJ1-1, is as follows: DSGVTQTPKHLITATGQRVTLRCSPRSGDLSVYWYQQSLDQGLQFLIQYYNGEERAKGNILERFSAQQFPDLHSELNLSSLELGDSALYFCASSNRVGNTEAFFGQGTRLTVV.

This clonotype was counted many times. The chain has TRBV9 and TRBJ1-3; TRBD1 aligns across 8 bases. Germline lookup yields CDR1 SGDLS and CDR2 YYNGEE. V shed 3 bases and J 0 bases; nucleotides not matched to a gene: 11. There are 18 residues in the CDR3. The CDR3, as DNA: TGTGCCAGCAGCGAAAAATTCCGGGACAGGTTCTCTGGAAACACCATATATTTT. Protein product: CASSEKFRDRFSGNTIYF.

This clonotype was counted at least ten times. The V call is TRBV9, the J call TRBJ2-5, with D unresolved. Trimming stripped 2 bases from V and 0 bases from J, with 8 bases between. Germline assignment: CDR1 SGDLS and CDR2 YYNGEE. CDR3 length: 14 residues. The CDR3: CASSVSTDQETQYF. As DNA, the CDR3 is TGTGCCAGCAGCGTGTCTACAGACCAAGAGACCCAGTACTTC.

This clonotype appeared many times. The chain recombines TRBV9 with TRBJ1-3, with D perhaps TRBD1 (6 bases). With 7 bases removed from V and 9 bases from J, the gap between germline ends came to 20 bases. Per germline, CDR1 SGDLS and CDR2 YYNGEE. This CDR3 is built from 14 residues. CDR3 protein: CASGGSNNLGTIYF. In nucleotides, the CDR3 is TGTGCCAGCGGGGGCAGTAATAATTTGGGCACCATATATTTT. Looking up the rest from reference TRBV9 and TRBJ1-3 gives the full variable domain: DSGVTQTPKHLITATGQRVTLRCSPRSGDLSVYWYQQSLDQGLQFLIQYYNGEERAKGNILERFSAQQFPDLHSELNLSSLELGDSALYFCASGGSNNLGTIYFGEGSWLTVV.

This clonotype occurred many times. The rearrangement links TRBV9 to TRBJ1-1; D remains unclear. Deletions cut 0 bases from V and 3 bases from J, with 9 bases between. CDR1 and CDR2 from the germline V gene are SGDLS and YYNGEE. The CDR3 covers 14 residues. CDR3 in DNA: TGTGCCAGCAGCGTAGACCTCGAGGACACTGAAGCTTTCTTT. Amino acids: CASSVDLEDTEAFF.

This clonotype was observed a few times. This chain connects TRBV9 to TRBJ1-6; D remains ambiguous. V shed 0 bases and J shed 7 bases, with 20 bases lying between them. Germline-derived CDR1 and CDR2 are SGDLS and YYNGEE. The CDR3 is 18 amino acids. The CDR3 loop reads CASSVGTGSGVGNSPLHF. Here the CDR3 DNA reads TGTGCCAGCAGCGTAGGGACCGGGTCCGGCGTTGGAAATTCACCCCTCCACTTT.

This clonotype was found many times. The chain has TRBV9 and TRBJ2-1, with D possibly TRBD2 on 6 matching bases. Trimming shortened V by 0 bases and J by 2 bases, and 21 bases separated the two germline ends. Germline V lookup: CDR1 SGDLS, CDR2 YYNGEE. The CDR3 totals 19 residues. The CDR3 loop is CASSVATSRLRDPYNEQFF. CDR3 in DNA: TGTGCCAGCAGCGTAGCTACTAGCCGCCTACGGGACCCCTACAATGAGCAGTTCTTC.

In this sample, this clonotype turned up many times. The chain recombines TRBV9 with TRBJ1-1; 7 bases agree with TRBD1. The CDR3 runs to 13 residues. V dropped 3 bases and J dropped 6; count of bases not matched to a gene: 5. Germline CDR1 and CDR2: SGDLS and YYNGEE. CDR3 loop: CASSGQGGAEAFF. The CDR3 DNA reads TGTGCCAGCAGCGGTCAGGGGGGTGCTGAAGCTTTCTTT.

Many counts were recorded for this clonotype. The V and J genes are TRBV9 and TRBJ1-6, with D possibly matching TRBD1 (5 bases). The V end was cut by 5 bases, the J end by 8 bases, with 17 bases between. The CDR3 is 15 amino acids. Looked up from germline, CDR1 is SGDLS and CDR2 is YYNGEE. CDR3 amino acids: CASSPTAGTDSPLHF. The CDR3 DNA sequence: TGTGCCAGCAGTCCAACGGCAGGGACGGATTCACCCCTCCACTTT. Using reference TRBV9 and TRBJ1-6 for the parts outside the CDR3, the full variable domain is DSGVTQTPKHLITATGQRVTLRCSPRSGDLSVYWYQQSLDQGLQFLIQYYNGEERAKGNILERFSAQQFPDLHSELNLSSLELGDSALYFCASSPTAGTDSPLHFGNGTRLTVT.

Many counts were recorded for this clonotype. The J gene is TRBJ1-1, the V gene TRBV9, with a tentative D call TRBD1 (6 bases). This CDR3 comprises 14 residues. The germline CDR1 and CDR2 sequences are SGDLS and YYNGEE. The ends were cut back, 3 bases at V and 4 bases at J, with 13 bases in the middle. In DNA, the CDR3 is TGTGCCAGCAGCGGAACAGGGTTAGCCACTGAAGCTTTCTTT. It translates to CASSGTGLATEAFF. Supplemented by reference TRBV9 and TRBJ1-1, the full variable domain reads DSGVTQTPKHLITATGQRVTLRCSPRSGDLSVYWYQQSLDQGLQFLIQYYNGEERAKGNILERFSAQQFPDLHSELNLSSLELGDSALYFCASSGTGLATEAFFGQGTRLTVV.

This clonotype was seen more than once but under ten times. The chain joins TRBV9 to TRBJ2-3; D unresolved. CDR1 is SGDLS, CDR2 YYNGEE, per germline. Between the trimmed V and J ends, which lost 0 bases and 5 bases, there was a span of 7 bases. This CDR3 has 13 residues. The CDR3 DNA is TGTGCCAGCAGCGTAGCTATAAGAGATACGCAGTATTTT. Translated: CASSVAIRDTQYF.

This clonotype was counted many times. This chain uses TRBV9 with TRBJ2-2; TRBD1 is a possible D gene (5 bases). Germline CDR1 and CDR2: SGDLS and YYNGEE. This CDR3 has 15 amino acids. V was shortened by 1 base and J by 7 bases, with 14 bases between the two germline ends. The CDR3 DNA follows: TGTGCCAGCAGCGTAAGGGGCGGTCCCAGCGGGGAGCTGTTTTTT. This gives the protein CASSVRGGPSGELFF. Supplemented by reference TRBV9 and TRBJ2-2, the full variable domain reads DSGVTQTPKHLITATGQRVTLRCSPRSGDLSVYWYQQSLDQGLQFLIQYYNGEERAKGNILERFSAQQFPDLHSELNLSSLELGDSALYFCASSVRGGPSGELFFGEGSRLTVL.

The sample holds many counts of this clonotype. The chain recombines TRBV9 with TRBJ2-5, with 7 bases lining up with TRBD2. Per the germline V gene, CDR1 is SGDLS and CDR2 is YYNGEE. The V and J ends lost 4 bases and 7 bases, in that order; junction bases with no gene match: 4. This CDR3 spans 12 amino acids. This CDR3 reads CASSTPGGTQYF. CDR3 nucleotides: TGTGCCAGCAGCACCCCGGGGGGGACCCAGTACTTC.

This clonotype was counted at least ten times. The chain joins TRBV9 to TRBJ2-1, with 8 bases aligning to TRBD2. The junction had 3 bases not matched to a gene; V was cut back by 0 bases and J by 4 bases. CDR1 SGDLS and CDR2 YYNGEE come from the germline V gene. This CDR3 contains 15 residues. Here the CDR3 reads CASSVELAVYNEQFF. The CDR3 coding sequence is TGTGCCAGCAGCGTAGAACTAGCGGTGTACAATGAGCAGTTCTTC. The full variable domain, its missing parts supplied by reference TRBV9 and TRBJ2-1, is DSGVTQTPKHLITATGQRVTLRCSPRSGDLSVYWYQQSLDQGLQFLIQYYNGEERAKGNILERFSAQQFPDLHSELNLSSLELGDSALYFCASSVELAVYNEQFFGPGTRLTVL.

This clonotype was found many times. The CDR3 region is CASSPTVTPAETQYF. CDR3 bases: TGTGCCAGCAGCCCGACGGTTACCCCAGCCGAGACCCAGTACTTC. V and J are TRBV9 and TRBJ2-5; D is undetermined. The V end lost 4 bases, the J end lost 5 bases, and 18 bases lay between the germline ends. Germline V gene lookup returns CDR1 SGDLS and CDR2 YYNGEE. This CDR3 has 15 amino acids. Full variable domain (remainder filled in from reference TRBV9 and TRBJ2-5): DSGVTQTPKHLITATGQRVTLRCSPRSGDLSVYWYQQSLDQGLQFLIQYYNGEERAKGNILERFSAQQFPDLHSELNLSSLELGDSALYFCASSPTVTPAETQYFGPGTRLLVL.